This T cell receptor (beta chain) was documented in a study of blood T cell repertoires in COVID-19 (dated by TCRdb to about 2020). About the study as a whole: Collaborator samples came from the United States, Italy and Spain and covered acute and convalescent phases of COVID-19. The material from the prospective study consisted of cDNA or gDNA derived from T cells, B-cell-depleted T cells, or PBMCs. Deeply sampled blood TCRbeta repertoires from subjects exposed to, actively infected with, or recovered from COVID-19 were included in the dataset. The repertoires were released in a freely available public database intended as a resource for research on the immune response to SARS-CoV-2. The samples were drawn from the first 160 participants of the ongoing ImmuneRACE study and from over a thousand subjects provided by 6 global collaborators. Sample metadata almost always included a de-identified subject ID, COVID-19 status, age in years and sex. Where available, HLA class I and class II types were taken from metadata supplied by the sample provider and were not determined by assay-based typing. Here is what the overall study found, with its caveats: The quantity of clinical and demographic metadata differed by source and by participant and was supplied without curation.

Including cysteine and phenylalanine, the CDR3 has 13 amino acids. Only the CDR3 portion is preserved as DNA: 39 bases, with reading frame beginning at the first base. V sheds 1 base and J sheds 0 bases, leaving 7 bases between their ends. From the germline V gene (reference sequence), CDR1 is GTSNPN and CDR2 is SVGIG. About this clone: This clone's antigen is unknown. Base qualities are missing; no much larger clone stands one base away.

TCRbeta CDR3 regions were amplified from genomic DNA using the immunoSEQ Assay, a bias-controlled multiplex PCR. Concerning the study's data processing: Nucleated cell counts per sample were estimated from amplification of reference gene primers within the assay. Sequence reads were collapsed and filtered to measure the absolute abundance of every unique TCRbeta CDR3 rearrangement. Productive Simpson clonality was computed per sample as the square root of Simpson's diversity index over productive rearrangements. Drawn from immuneACCESS, this table holds only the in-frame rearrangements with V and J called that TCRdb kept. Clones are partly lost; checked studies trace under half to an unresolved V gene and leave the rest unexplained. The V and J calls and clone size are taken from that table; D and trimming were inferred from the DNA. Counted in this sample were nearly 200,000 clones; roughly 79% of them appeared once. The ten largest clones represent 6.5% to 8.5% of the sample.

Collaborating institutions collected whole blood in K2EDTA tubes following their own protocols. For TCRbeta analysis, collaborator samples were shipped as frozen whole blood, as isolated PBMCs, or as DNA extracted from either sample type. This chain is built from TRBV30 and TRBJ2-7, with the D gene too uncertain to name. This TCR derives from a human donor with acute or convalescent COVID-19. The donor label of this sample is uncertain. Sequenced input: peripheral blood. The CDR3 has the sequence CAWSEQSSYEQYF. In nucleotides, the sequence is TGTGCCTGGAGTGAACAGAGCTCCTACGAGCAGTACTTC.